This TCR beta chain comes out of a study of blood T cell repertoires in COVID-19 (dated by TCRdb to about 2020). Study-wide context: Samples covering the acute and convalescent phases of COVID-19 were provided by collaborators in the United States, Italy and Spain. The material from the prospective study consisted of cDNA or gDNA derived from T cells, B-cell-depleted T cells, or PBMCs. The samples were drawn from two sources: the first 160 participants of the ongoing ImmuneRACE study, and 1,000 to 1,500 subjects contributed by 6 global collaborators. A freely available public database, intended as a resource for researchers studying the immune response to SARS-CoV-2, is where the repertoires were released. Deeply sampled blood TCRbeta repertoires from subjects exposed to, actively infected with, or recovered from COVID-19 were included in the dataset. Nearly every sample came with metadata listing a de-identified subject ID, COVID-19 status, age in years and sex. HLA class I and class II types, where available, came from metadata supplied by the sample provider rather than from assay-based typing. The research as a whole found: How much clinical and demographic metadata was included differed by source and by participant, and the metadata was provided uncurated.

To note about this clone: Its target antigen remains unknown. No base quality information exists; no much larger clone differs at one position.

In Seattle, one collaborating source enrolled patients while the infection was active and tracked those patients longitudinally over the course of disease. Each collaborating institution followed its own protocols to collect whole blood in K2EDTA tubes. For TCRbeta analysis, collaborator samples were shipped as frozen whole blood, as isolated PBMCs, or as DNA extracted from either sample type. The CDR3 measures 15 amino acids from cysteine to phenylalanine. CDR3 DNA is the only sequence kept; it has 45 bases, read in frame from the first base. Trimming leaves V shorter by 1 base and J shorter by 4 bases, with the junction holding 3 bases beyond the gene matches. CDR1 and CDR2 (SGHVS, FNYEAQ) derive from the germline V gene. TCRbeta CDR3 regions were amplified from genomic DNA by means of the immunoSEQ Assay, a bias-controlled multiplex PCR. The study's processing was this. The number of nucleated cells in each sample was estimated by amplification of reference gene primers within the assay. Sequence reads were collapsed and filtered to measure the absolute abundance of every unique TCRbeta CDR3 rearrangement. For each sample, productive Simpson clonality was calculated by taking the square root of Simpson's diversity index across productive rearrangements. Drawn from immuneACCESS, this table holds only the in-frame rearrangements with V and J called that TCRdb kept. Clones are partly lost; checked studies trace under half to an unresolved V gene and leave the rest unexplained. The V and J calls and the clone size are those of that table, but D and trimming were determined from the DNA. Across this sample there are over 100,000 clones, with around 86% seen only once. About 10% of the sample comes from the top ten.

This TCR was recovered from a woman aged 70-85 years with COVID-19, enrolled during active disease. What was sequenced was peripheral blood. This sequence uses TRBV7-6 and TRBJ1-2; 10 central nucleotides agree with TRBD1. The DNA reads as follows: TGTGCCAGCAGCTTAGATGGGACAGGGGCCTATGGCTACACCTTC. Its protein is CASSLDGTGAYGYTF.